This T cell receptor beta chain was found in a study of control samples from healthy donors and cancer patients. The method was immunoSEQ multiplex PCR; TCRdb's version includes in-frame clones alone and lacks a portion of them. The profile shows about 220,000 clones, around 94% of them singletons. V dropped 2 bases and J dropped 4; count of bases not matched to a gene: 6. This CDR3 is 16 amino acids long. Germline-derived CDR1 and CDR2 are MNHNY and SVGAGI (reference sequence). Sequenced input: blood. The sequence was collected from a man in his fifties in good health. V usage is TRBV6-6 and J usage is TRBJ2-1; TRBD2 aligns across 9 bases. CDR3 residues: CASSYAPSGAYNEQFF. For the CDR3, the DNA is TGTGCCAGCAGTTACGCTCCTAGCGGGGCTTACAATGAGCAGTTCTTC.